A selection of T cell receptor beta chains follows, all from one sample in a study of cytomegalovirus exposure and HLA in healthy donors. Some clones are missing from TCRdb's copy, which holds only in-frame ones; the method was immunoSEQ multiplex PCR. The sample carries 150,000 to 250,000 clones, roughly 78% recorded once. Material for sequencing was PBMCs. These TCRs come from a woman between 25 and 40 years old in good health and CMV-seropositive. The CDR3 runs from the conserved cysteine through the conserved F or W. Size is omitted from some rows. Given values are once, few, many or a class for expanded clones.

cdr3_length: 14
j_call: TRBJ1-4
v_call: TRBV4-1
clone_size: NA
cdr3_aa: CASRDYRVLEKLFF

cdr3_length: 17
j_call: TRBJ2-3
v_call: TRBV11-3
clone_size: NA
cdr3_aa: CASSLLLAGGGTDTQYF

cdr3_length: 13
j_call: TRBJ2-1
v_call: TRBV6-5
clone_size: NA
cdr3_aa: CASSYSRGNEQFF

cdr3_length: 14
j_call: TRBJ2-7
v_call: TRBV27
clone_size: NA
cdr3_aa: CASSLTESSYEQYF

cdr3_length: 14
j_call: TRBJ2-6
v_call: TRBV5-1
clone_size: NA
cdr3_aa: CASSLTGGGNVLTF

cdr3_length: 16
j_call: TRBJ2-3
v_call: TRBV4-2
clone_size: NA
cdr3_aa: CASSQTTSGGTDTQYF

cdr3_length: 11
j_call: TRBJ2-7
v_call: TRBV6-1
clone_size: once
cdr3_aa: CASTSSGLQYF

cdr3_length: 16
j_call: TRBJ2-2
v_call: TRBV7-9
clone_size: NA
cdr3_aa: CASSLVRGALTGELFF

cdr3_length: 14
j_call: TRBJ2-7
v_call: TRBV13
clone_size: NA
cdr3_aa: CASNAGSEAYEQYF

cdr3_length: 14
j_call: TRBJ2-3
v_call: TRBV7-2
clone_size: few
cdr3_aa: CASSLAGGGDTQYF

cdr3_length: 14
j_call: TRBJ1-5
v_call: TRBV6-6
clone_size: few
cdr3_aa: CASSFRGGNQPQHF

cdr3_length: 15
j_call: TRBJ1-5
v_call: TRBV7-6
clone_size: once
cdr3_aa: CASSSETGMVQPQHF

cdr3_length: 14
j_call: TRBJ2-7
v_call: TRBV7-6
clone_size: NA
cdr3_aa: CASSSGPDSYEQYF

cdr3_length: 16
j_call: TRBJ1-5
v_call: TRBV30
clone_size: few
cdr3_aa: CAWSHPGQGPNQPQHF

cdr3_length: 17
j_call: TRBJ2-2
v_call: TRBV5-1
clone_size: NA
cdr3_aa: CASGLSPGQLNTGELFF

cdr3_length: 14
j_call: TRBJ2-5
v_call: TRBV5-1
clone_size: NA
cdr3_aa: CASSLGQKQETQYF

cdr3_length: 19
j_call: TRBJ2-1
v_call: TRBV11-3
clone_size: NA
cdr3_aa: CASSSLAQSSASSYNEQFF

cdr3_length: 17
j_call: TRBJ2-7
v_call: TRBV21-1
clone_size: NA
cdr3_aa: CASSAPQGDGASYEQYF

cdr3_length: 13
j_call: TRBJ2-2
v_call: TRBV30
clone_size: NA
cdr3_aa: CAWSVISPGELFF